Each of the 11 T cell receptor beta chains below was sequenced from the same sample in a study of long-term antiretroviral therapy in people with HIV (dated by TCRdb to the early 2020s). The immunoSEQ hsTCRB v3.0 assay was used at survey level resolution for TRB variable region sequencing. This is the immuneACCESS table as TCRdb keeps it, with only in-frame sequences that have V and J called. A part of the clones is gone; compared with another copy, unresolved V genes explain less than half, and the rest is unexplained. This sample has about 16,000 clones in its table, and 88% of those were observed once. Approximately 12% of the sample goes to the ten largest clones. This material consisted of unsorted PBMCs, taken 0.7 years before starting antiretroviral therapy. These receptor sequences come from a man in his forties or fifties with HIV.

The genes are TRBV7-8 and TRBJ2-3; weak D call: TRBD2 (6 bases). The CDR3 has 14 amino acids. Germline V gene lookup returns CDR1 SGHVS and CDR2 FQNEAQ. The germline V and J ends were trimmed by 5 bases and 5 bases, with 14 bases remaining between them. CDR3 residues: CASSPPAGRDTQYF. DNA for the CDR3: TGTGCCAGCAGCCCACCGGCCGGGAGAGATACGCAGTATTTT.

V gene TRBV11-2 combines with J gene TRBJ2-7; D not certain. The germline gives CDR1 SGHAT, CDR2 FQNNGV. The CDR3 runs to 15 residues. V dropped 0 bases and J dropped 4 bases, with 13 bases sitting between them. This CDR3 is CASSLDRLVLYEQYF. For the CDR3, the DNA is TGTGCCAGCAGCTTAGACAGGTTGGTCTTGTACGAGCAGTACTTC.

CDR3 in amino acids: CASSPEGRGETEAFF. For the CDR3, the DNA is TGCGCCAGCAGCCCGGAGGGGAGGGGCGAGACTGAAGCTTTCTTT. This chain connects TRBV5-1 to TRBJ1-1; tentatively, D is TRBD1 (5 bases). This CDR3 region has 15 residues. Germline V gene data show CDR1 as SGHRS and CDR2 as YFSETQ. Trimming pared 4 bases from V and 5 bases from J, leaving 18 bases between.

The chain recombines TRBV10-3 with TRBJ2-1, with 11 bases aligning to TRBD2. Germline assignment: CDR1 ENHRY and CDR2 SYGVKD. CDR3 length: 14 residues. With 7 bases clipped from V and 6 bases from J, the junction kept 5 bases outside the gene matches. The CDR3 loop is CAINGLAGPNEQFF. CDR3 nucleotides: TGTGCCATCAACGGACTAGCGGGCCCCAATGAGCAGTTCTTC.

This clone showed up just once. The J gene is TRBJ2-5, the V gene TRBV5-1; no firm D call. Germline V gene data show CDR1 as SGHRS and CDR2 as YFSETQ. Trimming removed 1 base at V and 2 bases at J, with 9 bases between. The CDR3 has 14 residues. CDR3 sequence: CASSLSPVQETQYF. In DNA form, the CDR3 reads TGCGCCAGCAGCTTGTCGCCAGTTCAAGAGACCCAGTACTTC.

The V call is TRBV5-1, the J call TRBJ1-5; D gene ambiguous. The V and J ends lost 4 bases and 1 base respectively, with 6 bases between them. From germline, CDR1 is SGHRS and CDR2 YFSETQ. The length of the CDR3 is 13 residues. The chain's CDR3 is CASSADSNQPQHF. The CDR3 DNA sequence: TGCGCCAGCAGCGCAGACAGCAATCAGCCCCAGCATTTT.

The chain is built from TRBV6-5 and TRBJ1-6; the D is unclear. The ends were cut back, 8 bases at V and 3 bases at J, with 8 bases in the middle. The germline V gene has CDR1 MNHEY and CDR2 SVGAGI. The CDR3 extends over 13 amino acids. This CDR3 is CASARIYNSPLHF. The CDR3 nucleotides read TGTGCCAGCGCCCGCATCTATAATTCACCCCTCCACTTT.

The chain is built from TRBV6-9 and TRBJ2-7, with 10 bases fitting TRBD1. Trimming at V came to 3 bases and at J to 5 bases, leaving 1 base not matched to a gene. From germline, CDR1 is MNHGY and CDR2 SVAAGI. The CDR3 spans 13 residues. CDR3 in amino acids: CASSYDRGHEQYF. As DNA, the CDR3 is TGTGCCAGCAGTTACGACAGGGGGCACGAGCAGTACTTC.

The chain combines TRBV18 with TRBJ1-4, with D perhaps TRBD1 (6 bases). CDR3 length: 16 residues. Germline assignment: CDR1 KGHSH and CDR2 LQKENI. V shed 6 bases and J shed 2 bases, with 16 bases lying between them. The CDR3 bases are TGTGCCAGCTCTCCGAACAGGGCCCGTACTAATGAAAAACTGTTTTTT. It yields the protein CASSPNRARTNEKLFF.

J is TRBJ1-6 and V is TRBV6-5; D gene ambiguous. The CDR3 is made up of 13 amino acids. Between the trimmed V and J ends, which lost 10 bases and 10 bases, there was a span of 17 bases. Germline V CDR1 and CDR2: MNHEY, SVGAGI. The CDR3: CAIRSPVLSPLHF. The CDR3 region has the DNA TGTGCCATCCGAAGCCCCGTGCTGTCACCCCTCCACTTT.

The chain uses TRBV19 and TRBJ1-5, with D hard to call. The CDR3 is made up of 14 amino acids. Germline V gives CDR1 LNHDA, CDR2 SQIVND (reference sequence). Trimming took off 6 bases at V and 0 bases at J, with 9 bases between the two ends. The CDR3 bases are TGTGCCAGTAGGATGACACTTAGCAATCAGCCCCAGCATTTT. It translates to CASRMTLSNQPQHF.